The rows below give T cell receptor beta chains drawn from one sample of a study of beta chain features in type 1 diabetes. Clones were sequenced by immunoSEQ multiplex PCR, and TCRdb holds only the in-frame ones, with some missing. This sample has hundreds of thousands of clones, with roughly a sixth found just once. The source material was naive CD4+ T cells from blood. The receptor set was obtained from a man in his late teens or twenties in good health. The CDR3 runs from the conserved cysteine through the conserved F or W. The D gene is left open where the match is weak. Clone size is not always given. Where it is, it says once, few, many or a class for expanded clones.

.	15	.	TRBV28	TRBJ1-3	TGTGCCAGCAGTTTTACGGGGCTAGCTGGAAACACCATATATTTT	CASSFTGLAGNTIYF
TRBD2	14	.	TRBV2	TRBJ2-1	TGTGCCAGCAGTGCCCTTGAAGCGGGGGGAAGGGGGCTCTTC	CASSALEAGGRGLF
TRBD1	15	.	TRBV4-1	TRBJ1-1	TGCGCCAGCAGCCAAGGCGGACAGGGGCGGAGAAAAGCTTTCTTT	CASSQGGQGRRKAFF
.	14	few	TRBV6-7	TRBJ2-1	TGTGCCAGCAGTTACTCGAGGTATTACAATGAGCAGTTCTTC	CASSYSRYYNEQFF
TRBD1	16	.	TRBV2	TRBJ2-1	TGTGCCAGCAGGGATGACAGGGGGCGCAGTCAGAATGAGCAGTTCTTC	CASRDDRGRSQNEQFF
.	15	.	TRBV30	TRBJ2-3	TGTGCCTGGAGCTGGACGGCCTCTAGCACAGATACGCAGTATTTT	CAWSWTASSTDTQYF
TRBD1	15	.	TRBV5-1	TRBJ2-7	TGCGCCAGCAGCTTGGTAGGGACAGGGGCCTACGAGCAGTACTTC	CASSLVGTGAYEQYF
.	11	.	TRBV29-1	TRBJ2-7	TGCAGCGTCCAGGGTTGGAGCGAGCAGTACTTC	CSVQGWSEQYF
.	15	few	TRBV5-4	TRBJ2-2	TGTGCCAGCAGCTTCGAACCCCGCGGGACCGGGGAGCTGTTTTTT	CASSFEPRGTGELFF
TRBD2	13	few	TRBV7-9	TRBJ2-7	TGTGCCAGCGGGACTAGCGGTACCTACGAGCAGTACTTC	CASGTSGTYEQYF
.	16	few	TRBV6-1	TRBJ2-4	TGTGCCAGCAGTGCTCGAGGGGAGGTGGGCAAAAACATTCAGTACTTC	CASSARGEVGKNIQYF
.	16	few	TRBV9	TRBJ1-4	TGTGCCAGCAGCGTTGAAGGTCACAGGCGGACTGAAAAACTGTTTTTT	CASSVEGHRRTEKLFF
TRBD1	13	.	TRBV6-5	TRBJ1-2	TGTGCCAGCAGTTTAGGGACAGTTTATGGCTACACCTTC	CASSLGTVYGYTF
.	15	.	TRBV30	TRBJ2-5	TGTGCCTGGAGTGTAGGGAGCGGCGCGGGAGAGACCCAGTACTTC	CAWSVGSGAGETQYF
.	15	.	TRBV10-3	TRBJ1-2	TGTGCCATCAGTGAGGGGCTAAGGGGCAACTATGGCTACACCTTC	CAISEGLRGNYGYTF
.	14	.	TRBV29-1	TRBJ2-1	TGCAGCGCCCGGACAGTTGTCTCCTACAATGAGCAGTTCTTC	CSARTVVSYNEQFF
TRBD1	13	few	TRBV6-5	TRBJ1-1	TGTGCCAGCAGTTCGACAGGGGGCACTGAAGCTTTCTTT	CASSSTGGTEAFF
TRBD2	15	few	TRBV29-1	TRBJ2-7	TGCAGCGTTGAAGTTCGAGCGGGAGGAAGCTACGAGCAGTACTTC	CSVEVRAGGSYEQYF
.	13	.	TRBV28	TRBJ2-7	TGTGCCAGCAGGCGACGACCGGACTACGAGCAGTACTTC	CASRRRPDYEQYF
.	15	.	TRBV7-2	TRBJ1-2	TGTGCCAGCAGCCAATCTGGGTCCCCAAGGGGTGGCTACACCTTC	CASSQSGSPRGGYTF